This T cell receptor beta chain comes out of a study of blood T cell repertoires in COVID-19. Study-wide background: Donors in the United States, Italy and Spain gave samples during acute or convalescent COVID-19. Nucleic acid was either cDNA or gDNA, and it came from T cells, B-cell-depleted T cells, or PBMCs.

Trimming removed 6 bases at V and 0 bases at J, with 11 bases between. The CDR3 covers 15 residues. Per germline, CDR1 KGHSH and CDR2 LQKENI. Per the authors' pipeline: Amplifying reference gene primers gave estimates of nucleated cell counts. The repertoire was sequenced with immunoSEQ multiplex PCR; TCRdb's copy has only in-frame clones and lacks some. V and J calls and clone size are as listed in that table; D and trimming were resolved from the DNA. The table shows 380,000 or so clones, with about 90% occurring only once. The specimen sequenced was peripheral blood. This sequence originates from a man aged 40-50 years with acute or convalescent COVID-19. This chain connects TRBV18 to TRBJ1-4, with TRBD1 as a possible D gene (5 bases). In nucleotides, the CDR3 is TGTGCCAGCTCGGCTCAGGGCGCAACTAATGAAAAACTGTTTTTT. Protein: CASSAQGATNEKLFF.